This paragraph reports one T cell receptor beta chain. As yet, its antigen is unknown. These data are taken from a study of shared clonotypes between healthy human individuals. The assay was carried out at the deep level. TCRdb's table, derived via immunoSEQ multiplex PCR, lists solely in-frame clones and lacks some. The data contain some 1,100,000 clones, 75% to 80% of them singletons. Findings of the study overall: Against clonotypes common to all four donors, non-shared ones had lower generation probabilities. The authors sampled blood alone, and tissue repertoires likely differ.

This CDR3 is built from 16 residues. The germline CDR1 and CDR2 sequences are SGHTA and FQGNSA. Trimming took off 0 bases at V and 1 base at J, with 13 bases between the two ends. The source is a man between 18 and 29 years old in good health. Some clones in this sample may be carry-over from other donors' samples. The sample consisted of memory CD4+ T cells from PBMCs. Subset of the sample: CD45RA-negative fraction. The gene calls are TRBV7-2 and TRBJ2-7; D is possibly TRBD1 or TRBD2 (5 bases each). The CDR3 is CASSLAAGTVSYEQYF. The CDR3 coding sequence is TGTGCCAGCAGCTTAGCGGCCGGGACGGTTTCCTACGAGCAGTACTTC.